The source of this T cell receptor (beta chain) is a study of T-cell memory formation after mild COVID-19. Study background: Largely, the TCR clusters proved donor specific. Regarding the study as a whole: Day 15 to 85 contracting clones showed balanced CD4/CD8; day 15 to 37 expanders favored CD4+. Shrinking CD4+ clones were chiefly CM and EM; CD8+ ones were chiefly EMRA. The finding that pre-infection memory included some responding clones suggested that cross-reactive memory joined.

CDR1 is MGHDK and CDR2 is SYGVNS in the germline V gene. There are 14 residues in the CDR3. Trimming shortened V by 3 bases and J by 1 base, and 7 bases separated the two germline ends. Only a few counts were recorded for this clonotype. Its antigen is not known. TCRdb fed the 5' RACE reads into MiXCR, producing one record per CDR3 protein. The sample records roughly 560,000 distinct CDR3 sequences, roughly 20% being singletons. The chain joins TRBV25-1 to TRBJ1-5; D not certain. The clonotype comes from an adult woman who had mild COVID-19 (a few samples of this study predate the infection). Cell type and time point are not known. The sequenced sample was PBMCs or a T cell subset sorted from them (not recorded which). The CDR3 loop is CASSDVGSNQPQHF. CDR3 DNA: TGTGCCAGCAGTGATGTCGGGAGCAATCAGCCCCAGCATTTT.